The rows below give T cell receptor beta chains drawn from one sample of a study of T cells in Graves' hyperthyroidism and ophthalmopathy. TCRdb reprocessed the multiplex PCR reads with MiXCR, giving one entry per CDR3 protein. Of about 420,000 distinct CDR3 sequences in the sample, about 13% were seen once. Sequencing used blood. All receptors come from a woman aged 18 to 35 with Graves' hyperthyroidism. Each CDR3 is given with its conserved first and last residue. The order of the fields is D gene, CDR3 length, V gene, clone size, J gene, CDR3 protein, CDR3 DNA. D genes are given only for firm matches. The size field is filled for only some rows; it gives once, few, many or a size class.

d_gene: TRBD2
len: 15
v_gene: TRBV30
abundance: .
j_gene: TRBJ2-2
CDR3aa: CACPRGGRAAGELFF
CDR3nt: TGTGCCTGTCCTCGAGGCGGGAGGGCGGCCGGGGAGCTGTTTTTT

d_gene: TRBD1
len: 14
v_gene: TRBV7-9
abundance: few
j_gene: TRBJ2-5
CDR3aa: CASSLGGDQETQYF
CDR3nt: TGTGCCAGCAGCCTAGGGGGCGACCAAGAGACCCAGTACTTC

d_gene: .
len: 13
v_gene: TRBV30
abundance: many
j_gene: TRBJ1-1
CDR3aa: CAWSKRKNTEAFF
CDR3nt: TGTGCCTGGAGTAAACGGAAAAACACTGAAGCTTTCTTT

d_gene: TRBD2
len: 15
v_gene: TRBV6-1
abundance: few
j_gene: TRBJ2-7
CDR3aa: CASRPPTSGSPEQYF
CDR3nt: TGTGCCAGCAGACCCCCCACTAGCGGGAGTCCCGAGCAGTACTTC

d_gene: .
len: 14
v_gene: TRBV7-9
abundance: many
j_gene: TRBJ2-7
CDR3aa: CASSSGTNSYEQYF
CDR3nt: TGTGCCAGCAGCTCAGGGACAAACTCCTACGAGCAGTACTTC

d_gene: .
len: 12
v_gene: TRBV7-9
abundance: many
j_gene: TRBJ2-7
CDR3aa: CASSLFTYEQYF
CDR3nt: TGTGCCAGCAGCTTATTCACCTACGAGCAGTACTTC

d_gene: .
len: 12
v_gene: TRBV28
abundance: many
j_gene: TRBJ2-7
CDR3aa: CASSRGTGEQYF
CDR3nt: TGTGCCAGCAGCAGGGGAACAGGGGAGCAGTACTTC

d_gene: .
len: 15
v_gene: TRBV5-4
abundance: .
j_gene: TRBJ2-3
CDR3aa: CASSTLTVSADTQYF
CDR3nt: TGTGCCAGCAGCACTTTGACAGTCTCCGCAGATACGCAGTATTTT

d_gene: .
len: 13
v_gene: TRBV20-1
abundance: many
j_gene: TRBJ1-5
CDR3aa: CSASVWANQPQHF
CDR3nt: TGCAGTGCTAGTGTCTGGGCCAATCAGCCCCAGCATTTT

d_gene: TRBD2
len: 14
v_gene: TRBV11-2
abundance: many
j_gene: TRBJ2-1
CDR3aa: CASSLAGGRNEQFF
CDR3nt: TGTGCCAGCAGCTTAGCGGGAGGGAGGAATGAGCAGTTCTTC

d_gene: .
len: 15
v_gene: TRBV6-1
abundance: few
j_gene: TRBJ1-2
CDR3aa: CASSAPRPIYYGYTF
CDR3nt: TGTGCCAGCAGTGCCCCTCGACCGATTTACTATGGCTACACCTTC

d_gene: .
len: 11
v_gene: TRBV14
abundance: many
j_gene: TRBJ1-1
CDR3aa: CASRRQVEAFF
CDR3nt: TGTGCCAGCAGACGACAGGTTGAAGCTTTCTTT

d_gene: .
len: 13
v_gene: TRBV11-1
abundance: many
j_gene: TRBJ2-6
CDR3aa: CASSISGANVLTF
CDR3nt: TGTGCCAGCAGCATATCTGGGGCCAACGTCCTGACTTTC

d_gene: TRBD1
len: 15
v_gene: TRBV12-3/TRBV12-4
abundance: many
j_gene: TRBJ1-5
CDR3aa: CASRLTGSGNQPQHF
CDR3nt: TGTGCCAGCAGGTTGACAGGGTCGGGCAATCAGCCCCAGCATTTT